This T cell receptor (beta chain) was captured in a study of blood T cells in healthy people across ages. At least 7 million PBMCs were isolated per sample. It was with a sample-barcoded 5' primer and a J-beta primer mix that a second PCR of roughly 7 to 12 cycles was run. From the 5' RACE reads, TCRdb called clonotypes with MiXCR, one entry per CDR3 protein. Found here are some 710,000 distinct CDR3 sequences, less than 60% of them singletons; the top ten hold around 18%. The CDR3 spans 15 residues. V was shortened by 1 base and J by 1 base, with 5 bases between the two germline ends. Germline values: CDR1 SGHNT, CDR2 YENEEA. Comments on this clonotype: Its antigen is not known.

Study-wide results and caveats: With donor CMV status unknown, expanded clonotype changes were possibly confounded.

The chain carries TRBV11-3 and TRBJ2-6; D not certain. The sequenced material came from blood. The TCR originated in an elderly man in good health. The CDR3 loop reads CASSLVNSGANVLTF. CDR3 nucleotide sequence: TGTGCCAGCAGCTTAGTAAATTCTGGGGCCAACGTCCTGACTTTC.